This T cell receptor beta chain emerged from a study of blood T cells in healthy people across ages. The overall study: Through template switching, about one barcoded beta molecule was captured per two T cells, as measured in model experiments.

The authors ran a second PCR of about 6 to 12 cycles using a sample-barcoded 5' primer and a J-beta primer mix. TCRdb ran MiXCR on the 5' RACE reads and lists one entry per CDR3 protein. The sample yields over a million distinct CDR3 sequences, approximately 40% seen once. This CDR3 is built from 14 residues. The germline CDR1 and CDR2 sequences are SGHTA and FQGNSA. V lost 5 bases, J lost 11 bases, and 12 bases stayed unmatched. Sequenced: blood. V is TRBV7-2 and J is TRBJ2-5; 9 bases map to TRBD1. This TCR derives from a woman younger than 30 in good health. For the CDR3, the DNA is TGTGCCAGCAGCGCCTGGACAGGGGACGATGAGCAGTACTTC. Protein: CASSAWTGDDEQYF. The entire variable domain, with the rest obtained from reference TRBV7-2 and TRBJ2-5, is as follows: GAGVSQSPSNKVTEKGKDVELRCDPISGHTALYWYRQSLGQGLEFLIYFQGNSAPDKSGLPSDRFSAERTGGSVSTLTIQRTQQEDSAVYLCASSAWTGDDEQYFGPGTRLLVL.